A single sample is the source of the 22 T cell receptor beta chains below, sequenced in a study of T cells in Graves' hyperthyroidism and ophthalmopathy. It was RNA transcripts that yielded the amplified TCR beta CDR3 regions. With the HTBI primer set, the TCR CDR3 went through a first round of RT-PCR. Each CDR3 protein gets one entry after TCRdb re-called the multiplex PCR reads with MiXCR. Of 750,000 to 950,000 distinct CDR3 sequences detected, 38% appear once; the ten largest clones hold 7% to 10%. The sequenced sample consisted of blood. The receptors stem from a man aged 18-30 years with Graves' hyperthyroidism.

The V and J genes are TRBV7-9 and TRBJ2-7; 14 bases are shared with TRBD2. CDR1 SEHNR and CDR2 FQNEAQ come from the germline V gene (reference sequence). The ends lost 7 bases at V and 2 bases at J; junction bases unmatched: 16. This CDR3 is built from 19 residues. CDR3 in amino acids: CASKDTTGLAGDTTYEQYF. The CDR3 DNA reads as TGTGCCAGCAAAGACACAACGGGACTAGCGGGAGATACGACCTACGAGCAGTACTTC.

The table lists this clonotype with many counts. This chain uses TRBV29-1 with TRBJ1-2; D is unclear. This CDR3 has 11 amino acids. The germline V gene encodes CDR1 SQVTM and CDR2 ANQGSEA. V lost 2 bases and J lost 8, with 9 bases in between. The CDR3 reads CSVELWEGYTF. DNA of the CDR3: TGCAGCGTTGAACTGTGGGAAGGCTACACCTTC.

This chain links TRBV7-9 with TRBJ1-1; perhaps TRBD1 as D (6 bases). Germline V gene data show CDR1 as SEHNR and CDR2 as FQNEAQ (reference sequence). Trimming took 1 base from V and 7 from J, leaving 16 bases between them. The CDR3 is made up of 15 amino acids. The CDR3, as DNA: TGTGCCAGCAGCTTAGGATTCGGGGGGGCCGATGAAGCTTTCTTT. This sequence encodes CASSLGFGGADEAFF.

The rearrangement uses TRBV2 and TRBJ1-4, with D unresolved. The V and J ends lost 6 bases and 5 bases respectively, with 16 bases between them. The germline V gene has CDR1 SNHLY and CDR2 FYNNEI. The CDR3 contains 15 residues. The CDR3 DNA reads as TGTGCCAGCAGCTTGTCTCCCCACGAGAATGAAAAACTGTTTTTT. Translated, it gives CASSLSPHENEKLFF.

This clonotype was counted a few times. The gene calls are TRBV20-1 and TRBJ1-3, with a possible D match to TRBD1 (5 bases). Germline lookup yields CDR1 DFQATT and CDR2 SNEGSKA (reference sequence). V was shortened by 1 base and J by 0 bases, with 13 bases between the two germline ends. The CDR3 has 16 amino acids. The CDR3 DNA reads TGCAGTGCTAGAGCCCCAGACAGATACTCTGGAAACACCATATATTTT. Its translation is CSARAPDRYSGNTIYF.

On this clonotype itself: A much bigger clone sits one base away, suggesting this may be a read error. This rearrangement joins TRBV20-1 to TRBJ1-1; 8 nucleotides align to TRBD1. CDR3 length: 14 residues. Germline values: CDR1 DFQATT, CDR2 SNEGSKA (reference sequence). The CDR3 sequence: CSALQGARDTEALF. The CDR3 nucleotides are TGCAGTGCACTTCAGGGGGCGCGGGACACTGAAGCTCTCTTT.

This clonotype was recorded once. Mismatch with germline at one junction end may stem from a read error. The chain links TRBV19 to TRBJ1-2; 8 bases agree with TRBD1. Germline CDR1 is LNHDA and CDR2 is SQIVND (reference sequence). The CDR3 totals 15 residues. This CDR3 is CASSTRTGINYGYTF. In nucleotides, the CDR3 is TGTGCCAGTAGCACTAGGACAGGGATCAACTATGGCTACACCTTT.

This rearrangement joins TRBV9 to TRBJ1-6, with D tentatively TRBD1 (5 bases). Trimming removed 5 bases at V and 16 bases at J, with 16 bases between. The CDR3 totals 12 residues. Germline lookup yields CDR1 SGDLS and CDR2 YYNGEE. The DNA of the CDR3 is TGTGCCAGCAGTTGGGTGGGCGAGGGGCTCCACTTT. It translates to CASSWVGEGLHF.

This sequence joins TRBV20-1 and TRBJ2-7; 7 bases line up with TRBD2. The CDR3 totals 12 residues. Germline values: CDR1 DFQATT, CDR2 SNEGSKA (reference sequence). The CDR3 is CRARGVSYEQYF. As DNA, the CDR3 is TGCAGAGCACGGGGGGTTTCCTACGAGCAGTACTTC.

This clonotype came up a few times. The V call is TRBV2, the J call TRBJ1-5, with D hard to call. In germline, CDR1 is SNHLY, CDR2 FYNNEI. CDR3 length: 12 amino acids. V lost 2 bases and J lost 11, with 10 bases in between. This CDR3 is CASSESREAQHF. CDR3 DNA sequence: TGTGCCAGCAGTGAATCCCGAGAGGCCCAGCATTTT.

This clonotype has ten or more counts. The J gene is TRBJ1-2, the V gene TRBV7-9; no clear D gene. Trimming removed 2 bases at V and 4 bases at J, with 5 bases between. The CDR3 extends over 12 amino acids. The germline gives CDR1 SEHNR, CDR2 FQNEAQ (reference sequence). The CDR3 DNA sequence: TGTGCCAGCAGCTTACTCCTCTATGGCTACACCTTC. It encodes CASSLLLYGYTF.

The genes are TRBV19 and TRBJ2-2; 9 nucleotides line up with TRBD2. The germline gives CDR1 LNHDA, CDR2 SQIVND (reference sequence). V was clipped by 4 bases and J by 6 bases; unmatched bases: 6. CDR3 length: 15 residues. The CDR3 here is CASSKSSGSPGELFF. Here the CDR3 DNA reads TGTGCCAGTAGTAAGAGTAGCGGGAGCCCCGGGGAGCTGTTTTTT. Full variable domain (rest looked up from reference TRBV19 and TRBJ2-2): DGGITQSPKYLFRKEGQNVTLSCEQNLNHDAMYWYRQDPGQGLRLIYYSQIVNDFQKGDIAEGYSVSREKKESFPLTVTSAQKNPTAFYLCASSKSSGSPGELFFGEGSRLTVL.

This clonotype was observed many times. CDR3 in DNA: TGTGCCAGCATGGCGGCTAATTACGAGCAGTACTTC. Its protein is CASMAANYEQYF. This chain links TRBV2 with TRBJ2-7, with D unclear. The CDR3 runs to 12 residues. The V end was cut by 7 bases, the J end by 4 bases, with 11 bases between. Germline CDR1 is SNHLY and CDR2 is FYNNEI.

The table lists this clonotype with a few counts. This chain links TRBV5-8 with TRBJ2-7; 9 bases fit TRBD2. V was pared by 3 bases and J by 3 bases, with 7 bases of the junction left unmatched. The germline V gene has CDR1 SGHTS and CDR2 YDEGEE. This CDR3 is 15 amino acids long. The CDR3 reads CASSSSWREGYEQYF. CDR3 sequence (DNA): TGTGCCAGCAGCTCCTCATGGCGGGAGGGCTACGAGCAGTACTTC.

This clonotype occurred many times. The CDR3 DNA sequence: TGTGCCACCAGCAGAGAGATTGGACCCCTGAGCCAGTACTTC. It encodes CATSREIGPLSQYF. The chain links TRBV15 to TRBJ2-5; D call uncertain. Per the germline V gene, CDR1 is LNHNV and CDR2 is YYDKDF (reference sequence). Trimming pared 0 bases from V and 10 bases from J, leaving 15 bases between. CDR3 length: 14 amino acids.

A word on this clonotype: This may come from a read error, since a much larger clone is one base off. The chain joins TRBV20-1 to TRBJ1-2; TRBD1 might be the D (6 bases). V lost 5 bases to trimming and J lost 6 bases, with 10 bases between them. CDR3 size: 11 residues. CDR1 is DFQATT and CDR2 is SNEGSKA in the germline V gene (reference sequence). The CDR3 loop reads CSAWGHDGYTF. Here the CDR3 DNA reads TGCAGTGCTTGGGGGCACGATGGCTACACCTTC.

This clonotype was observed a handful of times. The chain recombines TRBV13 with TRBJ2-2; possibly TRBD1 for D (6 bases). Per the germline V gene, CDR1 is PRHDT and CDR2 is FYEKMQ (reference sequence). V was trimmed by 5 bases and J by 4 bases, leaving 11 bases between them. The CDR3 length is 14 residues. CDR3 DNA: TGTGCCAGCAGCCCACAGGGAGTCACCGGGGAGCTGTTTTTT. The encoded protein is CASSPQGVTGELFF. The variable domain in full, completed from reference TRBV13 and TRBJ2-2, reads AAGVIQSPRHLIKEKRETATLKCYPIPRHDTVYWYQQGPGQDPQFLISFYEKMQSDKGSIPDRFSAQQFSDYHSELNMSSLELGDSALYFCASSPQGVTGELFFGEGSRLTVL.

The chain uses TRBV5-1 and TRBJ2-7; D may correspond to TRBD1 or TRBD2 (6 bases each). Germline CDR1 and CDR2: SGHRS and YFSETQ. CDR3 length: 16 residues. Trimming took 4 bases from V and 5 from J, leaving 22 bases between them. CDR3: CASSHQEGHPRNEQYF. The CDR3 nucleotides read TGCGCCAGCAGCCATCAGGAGGGACACCCTAGAAACGAGCAGTACTTC.

The J gene is TRBJ1-6, the V gene TRBV11-1, with 11 positions matching TRBD1. J was trimmed by 2 bases and V by 6 bases; bases with no gene match: 9. Germline V gene sequence: CDR1 SGHAT, CDR2 FQDESV (reference sequence). The CDR3 has 18 amino acids. CDR3 DNA: TGTGCCAGCAGTTTCCTCGGACAGGGGGCAACCTATAATTCACCCCTCCACTTT. Translating it yields CASSFLGQGATYNSPLHF.

This clonotype occurred many times. The chain has TRBV20-1 and TRBJ1-6, with D perhaps TRBD1 (5 bases). The CDR3 has 14 amino acids. CDR1 is DFQATT, CDR2 SNEGSKA, per germline (reference sequence). Trimming removed 0 bases from V and 9 bases from J, with 12 bases in between. The DNA of the CDR3 is TGCAGTGCTAGAGACAGGGTATGGGGTTCACCCCTCCACTTT. Translated: CSARDRVWGSPLHF.

Many counts were recorded for this clonotype. The chain has TRBV20-1 and TRBJ2-7; 7 bases agree with TRBD1. Germline trimming cut 0 bases from V and 4 bases from J; bases unmatched to any gene: 0. The CDR3 contains 12 residues. Per the germline V gene, CDR1 is DFQATT and CDR2 is SNEGSKA (reference sequence). The CDR3 nucleotides read TGCAGTGCTAGAGAGACAGGGTACGAGCAGTACTTC. Its protein is CSARETGYEQYF.

Only a few counts were recorded for this clonotype. V gene TRBV6-2 or TRBV6-3 combines with J gene TRBJ1-1; the D gene is possibly TRBD1 (5 bases). Germline loops: CDR1 MNHEY, CDR2 SVGEGT. V was cut by 10 bases and J by 6 bases, with 15 bases left in between. The CDR3 runs 12 residues. The CDR3 DNA reads as TGTGCCATTGGGACGATGGTCGCTGAAGCTTTCTTT. This encodes CAIGTMVAEAFF.